The clone carrying this TCR beta chain was detected a few times. Antigen specificity is unknown. MiXCR, run by TCRdb on the reads, gives a single entry per CDR3 protein. The sample gives fewer than 85,000 distinct CDR3 sequences, under 55% of which show up once; approximately 93% is in the top ten. This entry is derived from a study of T cell repertoires in cytomegalovirus infection. Across the whole study: HLA-B-restricted CMV epitopes that are well studied were used alongside recently identified HLA-C-restricted ones. Study observations and caveats: CMV-specific HLA-C-restricted TCR beta clonotypes dominated the ex vivo response.

V lost 1 base, J lost 1 base, and 2 bases stayed unmatched. Germline CDR1 and CDR2: SGHVS and FNYEAQ. The CDR3 sequence is 15 residues long. The source material was CD8+ T cells from cultured PBMCs, sampled from culture after CMV antigen stimulation. The genes are TRBV7-6 and TRBJ1-2, with 8 bases matching TRBD1. This TCR was recovered from a human donor in good health (CMV status not recorded). Some clones in this sample may be carry-over from other donors' samples. The CDR3 here is CASSLEQGVNYGYTF. CDR3 DNA sequence: TGTGCCAGCAGCTTAGAACAGGGGGTTAACTATGGCTACACCTTC. Variable domain in full (rest from reference TRBV7-6 and TRBJ1-2): GAGVSQSPRYKVTKRGQDVALRCDPISGHVSLYWYRQALGQGPEFLTYFNYEAQQDKSGLPNDRFSAERPEGSISTLTIQRTEQRDSAMYRCASSLEQGVNYGYTFGSGTRLTVV.